This entry lists 9 T cell receptor beta chains sequenced from one sample in a study of shared T cell receptors in the human thymus. Libraries were prepared by immunoSEQ multiplex PCR; TCRdb keeps only in-frame clonotypes and omits some of them. The table has hundreds of thousands of clones, 70% to 90% seen once. These data were likewise used in another study, on human thymus T cells.

Specimen: thymocytes. These receptors were obtained from a boy under two years old with a congenital heart defect.

The chain uses TRBV6-5 and TRBJ2-7, with TRBD2 matching over 10 bases. There are 15 residues in the CDR3. Germline V gene lookup returns CDR1 MNHEY and CDR2 SVGAGI. The junction had 4 bases not matched to a gene; V was cut back by 2 bases and J by 3 bases. As DNA, the CDR3 is TGTGCCAGCAGTTACGGTCTAGCGGGGGACTACGAGCAGTACTTC. Its protein product is CASSYGLAGDYEQYF.

The rearrangement links TRBV6-4 to TRBJ2-1; D remains unclear. V lost 4 bases and J 0 bases, leaving 13 bases between the germline ends. CDR1 is MRHNA and CDR2 is SNTAGT in the germline V gene. This CDR3 has 16 amino acids. CDR3 sequence (DNA): TGTGCCAGCAGTGCTAGGCTCTCCGGCTCCTACAATGAGCAGTTCTTC. The encoded protein is CASSARLSGSYNEQFF.

The V and J genes are TRBV4-1 and TRBJ2-7; perhaps TRBD1 as D (6 bases). The germline V gene encodes CDR1 MGHRA and CDR2 YSYEKL. V was trimmed by 4 bases and J by 0 bases, leaving 10 bases between them. This CDR3 spans 14 amino acids. The CDR3 coding sequence is TGCGCCAGCAGCCCAAAGGGGGACTCCTACGAGCAGTACTTC. Protein: CASSPKGDSYEQYF.

The rearrangement uses TRBV30 and TRBJ1-1; perhaps TRBD1 as D (5 bases). The length of the CDR3 is 16 residues. V lost 5 bases and J 1 base, leaving 20 bases between the germline ends. Germline loops: CDR1 GTSNPN, CDR2 SVGIG (reference sequence). This chain's CDR3 is CAWEGGEGRGNTEAFF. The CDR3, as DNA: TGTGCCTGGGAAGGAGGGGAGGGGAGGGGGAACACTGAAGCTTTCTTT.

The chain combines TRBV14 with TRBJ2-7, with TRBD2 matching over 7 bases. V shed 1 base and J 5 bases; nucleotides not matched to a gene: 17. The CDR3 has 18 amino acids. Germline V CDR1 and CDR2: SGHDN, FVKESK. The CDR3 protein is CASSQGLSSGHPGDEQYF. The CDR3 DNA follows: TGTGCCAGCAGCCAAGGCCTATCTAGCGGTCACCCCGGGGACGAGCAGTACTTC.

V gene TRBV28 combines with J gene TRBJ1-1; possible D gene TRBD1, 6 bases. The ends were cut back, 5 bases at V and 1 base at J, with 14 bases in the middle. This CDR3 has 15 amino acids. From germline, CDR1 is MDHEN and CDR2 SYDVKM. The CDR3 nucleotides read TGTGCCAGCAGTCCCAGGCAGGGGCGGAACACTGAAGCTTTCTTT. It specifies CASSPRQGRNTEAFF.

V usage is TRBV5-6 and J usage is TRBJ2-7; D is unclear. Trimming took 2 bases from V and 0 from J, leaving 6 bases between them. The CDR3 length is 13 residues. The germline V gene has CDR1 SGHDT and CDR2 YYEEEE. The CDR3 DNA sequence: TGTGCCAGCAGCTTCCGGAGCTCCTACGAGCAGTACTTC. Its protein is CASSFRSSYEQYF.

The chain recombines TRBV7-6 with TRBJ2-7; the match to TRBD2 covers 12 bases. Germline values: CDR1 SGHVS, CDR2 FNYEAQ. The CDR3 totals 14 residues. V gave up 1 base and J gave up 5 bases; unmatched junction bases: 0. The CDR3 DNA reads TGTGCCAGCAGCTTAGGACTAGCGGGAGACGAGCAGTACTTC. It codes for CASSLGLAGDEQYF.

J is TRBJ2-2 and V is TRBV27, with TRBD2 matching over 8 bases. This CDR3 region has 17 residues. Germline V gene sequence: CDR1 MNHEY, CDR2 SMNVEV (reference sequence). V lost 5 bases, J lost 1 base, and 9 bases stayed unmatched. CDR3 protein: CASSPMLAGMNTGELFF. The DNA of the CDR3 is TGTGCCAGCAGTCCCATGTTAGCGGGAATGAACACCGGGGAGCTGTTTTTT.